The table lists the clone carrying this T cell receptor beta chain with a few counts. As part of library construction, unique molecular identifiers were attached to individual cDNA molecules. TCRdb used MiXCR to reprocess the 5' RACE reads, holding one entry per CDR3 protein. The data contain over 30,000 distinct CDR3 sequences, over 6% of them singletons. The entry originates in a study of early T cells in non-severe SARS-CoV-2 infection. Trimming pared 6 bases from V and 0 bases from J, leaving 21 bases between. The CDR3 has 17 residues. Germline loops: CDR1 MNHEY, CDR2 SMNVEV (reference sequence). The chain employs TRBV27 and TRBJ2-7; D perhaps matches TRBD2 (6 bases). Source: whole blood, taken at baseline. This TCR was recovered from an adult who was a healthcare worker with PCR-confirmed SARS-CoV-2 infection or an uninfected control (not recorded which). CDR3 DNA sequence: TGTGCCAGCAGAATGATCCCCTCCGGGACTCACTCCTACGAGCAGTACTTC. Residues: CASRMIPSGTHSYEQYF.